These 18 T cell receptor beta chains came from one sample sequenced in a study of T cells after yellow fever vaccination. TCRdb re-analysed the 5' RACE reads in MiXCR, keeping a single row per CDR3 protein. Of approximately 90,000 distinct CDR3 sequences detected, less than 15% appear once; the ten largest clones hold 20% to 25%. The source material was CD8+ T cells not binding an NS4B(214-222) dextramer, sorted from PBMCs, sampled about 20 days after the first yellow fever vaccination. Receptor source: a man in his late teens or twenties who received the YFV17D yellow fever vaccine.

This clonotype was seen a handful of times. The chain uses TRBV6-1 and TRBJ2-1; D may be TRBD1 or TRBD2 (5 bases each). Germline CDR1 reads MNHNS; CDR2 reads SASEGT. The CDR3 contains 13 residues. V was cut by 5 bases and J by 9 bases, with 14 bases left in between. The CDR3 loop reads CASSPGTRGEQFF. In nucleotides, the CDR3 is TGTGCCAGCAGTCCCGGGACGAGAGGTGAGCAGTTCTTC.

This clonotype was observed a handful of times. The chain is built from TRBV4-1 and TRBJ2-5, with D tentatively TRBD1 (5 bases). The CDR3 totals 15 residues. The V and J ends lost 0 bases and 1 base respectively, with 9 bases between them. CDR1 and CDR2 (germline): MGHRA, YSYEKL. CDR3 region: CASSQDGAPQETQYF. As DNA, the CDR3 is TGCGCCAGCAGCCAAGATGGGGCACCCCAAGAGACCCAGTACTTC.

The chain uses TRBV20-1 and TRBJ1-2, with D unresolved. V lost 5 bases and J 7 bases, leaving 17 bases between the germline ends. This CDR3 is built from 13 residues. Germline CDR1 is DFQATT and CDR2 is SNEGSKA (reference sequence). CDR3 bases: TGCAGTGCTTCAAGCAAACAAGGCAGTGGCTACACCTTC. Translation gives CSASSKQGSGYTF.

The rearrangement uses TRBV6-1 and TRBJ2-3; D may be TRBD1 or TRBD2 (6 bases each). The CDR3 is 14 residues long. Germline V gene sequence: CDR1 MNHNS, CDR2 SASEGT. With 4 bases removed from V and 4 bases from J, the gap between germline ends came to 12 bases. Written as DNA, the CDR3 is TGTGCCAGCAGTGCTGTAGGGGGGCCAGATACGCAGTATTTT. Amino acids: CASSAVGGPDTQYF.

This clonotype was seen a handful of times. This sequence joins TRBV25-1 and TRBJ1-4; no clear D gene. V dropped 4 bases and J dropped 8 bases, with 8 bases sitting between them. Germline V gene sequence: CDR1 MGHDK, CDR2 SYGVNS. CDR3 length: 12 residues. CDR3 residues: CASSVGLEKLFF. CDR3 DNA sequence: TGTGCCAGCAGTGTGGGTCTCGAAAAACTGTTTTTT.

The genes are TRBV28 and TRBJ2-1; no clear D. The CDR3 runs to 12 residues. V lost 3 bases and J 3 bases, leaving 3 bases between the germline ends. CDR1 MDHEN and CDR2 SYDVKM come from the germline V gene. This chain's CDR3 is CASSFGYNEQFF. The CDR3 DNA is TGTGCCAGCAGTTTTGGCTACAATGAGCAGTTCTTC. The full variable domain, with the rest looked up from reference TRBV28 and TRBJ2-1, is DVKVTQSSRYLVKRTGEKVFLECVQDMDHENMFWYRQDPGLGLRLIYFSYDVKMKEKGDIPEGYSVSREKKERFSLILESASTNQTSMYLCASSFGYNEQFFGPGTRLTVL.

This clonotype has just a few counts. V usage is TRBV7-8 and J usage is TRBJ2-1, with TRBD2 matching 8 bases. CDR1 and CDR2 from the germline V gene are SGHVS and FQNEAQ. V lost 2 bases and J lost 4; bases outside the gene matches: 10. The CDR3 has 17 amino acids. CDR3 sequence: CASSLYAPAGDYNEQFF. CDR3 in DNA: TGTGCCAGCAGCTTATACGCACCAGCGGGGGATTACAATGAGCAGTTCTTC. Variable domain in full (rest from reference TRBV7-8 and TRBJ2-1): GAGVSQSPRYKVAKRGQDVALRCDPISGHVSLFWYQQALGQGPEFLTYFQNEAQLDKSGLPSDRFFAERPEGSVSTLKIQRTQQEDSAVYLCASSLYAPAGDYNEQFFGPGTRLTVL.

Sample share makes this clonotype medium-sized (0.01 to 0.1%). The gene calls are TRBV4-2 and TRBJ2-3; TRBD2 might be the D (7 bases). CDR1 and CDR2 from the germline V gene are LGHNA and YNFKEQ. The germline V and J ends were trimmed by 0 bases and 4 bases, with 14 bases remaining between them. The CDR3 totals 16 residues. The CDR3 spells CASSQEGGGLPDTQYF. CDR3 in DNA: TGTGCCAGCAGCCAAGAGGGCGGGGGCCTTCCAGATACGCAGTATTTT.

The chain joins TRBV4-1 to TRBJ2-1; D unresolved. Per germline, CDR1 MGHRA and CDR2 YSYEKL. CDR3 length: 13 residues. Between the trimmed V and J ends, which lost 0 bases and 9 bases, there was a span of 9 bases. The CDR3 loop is CASSQDRVLEQFF. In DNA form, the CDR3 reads TGCGCCAGCAGCCAAGATCGGGTACTTGAGCAGTTCTTC.

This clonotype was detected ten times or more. DNA for the CDR3: TGTGCCAGCAGTGAAAGCGCCCGGGCCGGGGAGACCCAGTACTTC. It codes for CASSESARAGETQYF. The rearrangement joins TRBV2 to TRBJ2-5; D is uncertain. Germline V gene sequence: CDR1 SNHLY, CDR2 FYNNEI. Trimming removed 2 bases from V and 5 bases from J, with 15 bases in between. The CDR3 runs to 15 residues.

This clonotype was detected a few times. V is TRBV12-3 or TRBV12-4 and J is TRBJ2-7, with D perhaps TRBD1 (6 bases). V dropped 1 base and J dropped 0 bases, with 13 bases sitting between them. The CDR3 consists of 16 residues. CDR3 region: CASSLVGTRRSYEQYF. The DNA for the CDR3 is TGTGCCAGCAGTTTAGTAGGGACAAGGCGCTCCTACGAGCAGTACTTC.

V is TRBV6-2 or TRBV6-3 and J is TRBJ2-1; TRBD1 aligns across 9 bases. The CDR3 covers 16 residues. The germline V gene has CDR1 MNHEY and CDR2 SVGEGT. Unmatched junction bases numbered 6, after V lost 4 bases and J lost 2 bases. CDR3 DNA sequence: TGTGCCAGCAGTTCCCTGACAGGGGGGGCCTACAATGAGCAGTTCTTC. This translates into CASSSLTGGAYNEQFF.

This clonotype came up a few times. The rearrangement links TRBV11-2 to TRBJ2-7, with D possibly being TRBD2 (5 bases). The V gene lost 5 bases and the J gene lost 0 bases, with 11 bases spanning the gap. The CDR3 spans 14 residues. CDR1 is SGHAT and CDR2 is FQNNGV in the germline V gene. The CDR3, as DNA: TGTGCCAGCAGCCAAACGGGGAGCTCCTACGAGCAGTACGTC. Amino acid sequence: CASSQTGSSYEQYV.

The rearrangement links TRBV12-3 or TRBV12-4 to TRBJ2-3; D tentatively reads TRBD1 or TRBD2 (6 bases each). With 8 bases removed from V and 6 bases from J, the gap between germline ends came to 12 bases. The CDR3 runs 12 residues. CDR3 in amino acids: CASRRGRDTQYF. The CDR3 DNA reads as TGTGCCAGCCGAAGGGGGAGGGATACGCAGTATTTT.

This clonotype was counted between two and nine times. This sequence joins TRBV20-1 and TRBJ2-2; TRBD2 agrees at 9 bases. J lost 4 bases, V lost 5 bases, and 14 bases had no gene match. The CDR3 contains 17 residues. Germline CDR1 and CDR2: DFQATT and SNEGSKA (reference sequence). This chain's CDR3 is CSAPGQSRGGFTGELFF. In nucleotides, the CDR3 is TGCAGTGCTCCCGGACAGTCGCGGGGGGGCTTCACCGGGGAGCTGTTTTTT.

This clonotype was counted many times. The CDR3 nucleotides read TGCAGCGTTGAAGGTATGGGACTAGAAAACGAGCAGTACTTC. This gives the protein CSVEGMGLENEQYF. This chain connects TRBV29-1 to TRBJ2-7; 8 bases align to TRBD2. CDR1 and CDR2 (germline): SQVTM, ANQGSEA. V shed 1 base and J 5 bases; nucleotides not matched to a gene: 7. The CDR3 spans 14 residues.

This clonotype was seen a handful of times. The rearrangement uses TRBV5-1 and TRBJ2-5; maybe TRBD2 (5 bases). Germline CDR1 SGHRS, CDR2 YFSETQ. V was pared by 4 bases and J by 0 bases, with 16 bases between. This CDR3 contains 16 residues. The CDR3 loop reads CASSPGQRPYQETQYF. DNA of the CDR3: TGCGCCAGCAGCCCGGGCCAGCGGCCGTACCAAGAGACCCAGTACTTC.

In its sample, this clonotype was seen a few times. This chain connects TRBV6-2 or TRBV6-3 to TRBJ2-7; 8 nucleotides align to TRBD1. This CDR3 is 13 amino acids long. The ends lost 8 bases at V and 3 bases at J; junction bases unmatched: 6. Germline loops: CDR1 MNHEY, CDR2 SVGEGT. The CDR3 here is CASGQGAYYEQYV. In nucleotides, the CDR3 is TGTGCCAGCGGACAGGGTGCTTACTACGAGCAGTACGTC.